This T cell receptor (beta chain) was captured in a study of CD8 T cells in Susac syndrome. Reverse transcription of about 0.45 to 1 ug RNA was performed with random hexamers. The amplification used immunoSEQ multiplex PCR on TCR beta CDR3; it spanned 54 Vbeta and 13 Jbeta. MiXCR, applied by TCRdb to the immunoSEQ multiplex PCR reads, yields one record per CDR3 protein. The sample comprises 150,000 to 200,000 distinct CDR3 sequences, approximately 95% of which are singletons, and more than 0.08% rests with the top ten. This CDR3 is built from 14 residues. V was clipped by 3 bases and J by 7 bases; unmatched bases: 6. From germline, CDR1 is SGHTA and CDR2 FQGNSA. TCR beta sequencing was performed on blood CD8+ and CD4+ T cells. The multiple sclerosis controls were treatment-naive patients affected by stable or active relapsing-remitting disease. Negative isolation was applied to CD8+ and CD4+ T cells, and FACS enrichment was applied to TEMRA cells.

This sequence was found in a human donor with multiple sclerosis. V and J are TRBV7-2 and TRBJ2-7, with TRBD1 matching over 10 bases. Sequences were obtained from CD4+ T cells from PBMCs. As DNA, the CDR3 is TGTGCCAGCAGCTTGAGACAGGGGGCGGAAGAGCAGTACTTC. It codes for CASSLRQGAEEQYF.